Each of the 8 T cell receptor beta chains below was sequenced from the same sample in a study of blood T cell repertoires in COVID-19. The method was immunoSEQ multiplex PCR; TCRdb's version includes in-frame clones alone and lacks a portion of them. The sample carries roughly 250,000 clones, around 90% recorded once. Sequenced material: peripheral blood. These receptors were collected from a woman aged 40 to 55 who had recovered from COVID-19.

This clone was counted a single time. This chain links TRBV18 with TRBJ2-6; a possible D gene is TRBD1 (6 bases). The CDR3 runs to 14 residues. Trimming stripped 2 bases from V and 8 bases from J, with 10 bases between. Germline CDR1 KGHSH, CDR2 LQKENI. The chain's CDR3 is CASSPGGTSNVLTF. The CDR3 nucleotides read TGTGCCAGCTCACCAGGGGGCACCTCCAACGTCCTGACTTTC.

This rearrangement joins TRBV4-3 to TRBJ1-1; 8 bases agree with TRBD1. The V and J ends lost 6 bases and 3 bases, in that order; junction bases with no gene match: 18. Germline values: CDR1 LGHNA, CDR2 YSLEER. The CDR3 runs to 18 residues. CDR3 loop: CASRGRTGANRGYTEAFF. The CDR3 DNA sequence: TGCGCCAGCAGGGGTAGAACCGGGGCAAACAGGGGGTACACTGAAGCTTTCTTT.

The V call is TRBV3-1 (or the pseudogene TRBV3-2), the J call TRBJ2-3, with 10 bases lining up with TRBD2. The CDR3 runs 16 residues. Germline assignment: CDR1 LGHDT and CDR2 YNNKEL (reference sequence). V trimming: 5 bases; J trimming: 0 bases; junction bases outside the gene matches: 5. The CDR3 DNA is TGTGCCAGCAGCAGAGGGACTAGCGTAAGCACAGATACGCAGTATTTT. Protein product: CASSRGTSVSTDTQYF.

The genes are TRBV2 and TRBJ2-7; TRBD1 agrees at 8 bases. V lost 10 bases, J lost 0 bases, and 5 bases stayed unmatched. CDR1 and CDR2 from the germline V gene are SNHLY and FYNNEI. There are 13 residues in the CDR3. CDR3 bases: TGTGCCACCCGGGACAGGAGCTCCTACGAGCAGTACTTC. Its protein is CATRDRSSYEQYF.

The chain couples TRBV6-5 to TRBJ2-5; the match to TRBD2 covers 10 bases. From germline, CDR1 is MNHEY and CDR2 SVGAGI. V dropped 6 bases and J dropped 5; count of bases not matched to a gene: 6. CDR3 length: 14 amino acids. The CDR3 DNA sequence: TGTGCCAGCAGCCCAGCGGGAGGGGGGGAGACCCAGTACTTC. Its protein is CASSPAGGGETQYF.

The CDR3, as DNA: TGCGCCAGCAGCCAAGAGGGGCCCGGCAATCAGCCCCAGCATTTT. This sequence encodes CASSQEGPGNQPQHF. The chain couples TRBV4-1 to TRBJ1-5; perhaps TRBD1 as D (5 bases). CDR3 length: 15 residues. V gave up 0 bases and J gave up 2 bases, with 8 bases separating them. Germline lookup yields CDR1 MGHRA and CDR2 YSYEKL.

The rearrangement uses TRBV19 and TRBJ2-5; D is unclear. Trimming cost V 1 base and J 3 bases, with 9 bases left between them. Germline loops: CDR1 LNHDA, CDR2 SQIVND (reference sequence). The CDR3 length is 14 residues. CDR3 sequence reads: CASSIGPTKETQYF. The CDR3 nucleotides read TGTGCCAGTAGTATAGGGCCCACCAAAGAGACCCAGTACTTC.

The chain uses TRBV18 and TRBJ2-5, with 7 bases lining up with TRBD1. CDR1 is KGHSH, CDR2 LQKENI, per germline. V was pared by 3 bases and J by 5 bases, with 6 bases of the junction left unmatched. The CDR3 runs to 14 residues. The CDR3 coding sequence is TGTGCCAGCTCACCTCAGGGGGTGGAGGAGACCCAGTACTTC. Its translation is CASSPQGVEETQYF.